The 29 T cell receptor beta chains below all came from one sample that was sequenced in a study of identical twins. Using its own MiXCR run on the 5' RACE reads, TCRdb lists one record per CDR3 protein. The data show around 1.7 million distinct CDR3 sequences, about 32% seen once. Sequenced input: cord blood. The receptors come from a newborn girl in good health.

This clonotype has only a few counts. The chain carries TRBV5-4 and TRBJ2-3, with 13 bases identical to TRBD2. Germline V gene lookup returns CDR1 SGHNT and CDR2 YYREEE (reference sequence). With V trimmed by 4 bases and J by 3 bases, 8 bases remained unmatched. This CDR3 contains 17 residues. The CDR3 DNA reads TGTGCCAGCAGCCGCGGACTAGCGGGAGTCGGAACAGATACGCAGTATTTT. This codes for CASSRGLAGVGTDTQYF.

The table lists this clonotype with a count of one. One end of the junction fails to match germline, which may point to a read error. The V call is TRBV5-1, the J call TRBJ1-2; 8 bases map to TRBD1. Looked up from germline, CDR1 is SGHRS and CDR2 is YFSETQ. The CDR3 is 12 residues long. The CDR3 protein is CASSSDRAGHTF. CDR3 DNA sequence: TGCGCCAGCAGCTCGGACAGGGCTGGCCACACCTTC.

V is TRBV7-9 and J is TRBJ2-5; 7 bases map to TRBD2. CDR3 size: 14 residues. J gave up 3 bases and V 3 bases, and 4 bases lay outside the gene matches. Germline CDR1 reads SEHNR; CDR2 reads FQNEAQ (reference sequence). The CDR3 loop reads CASSLNLAEETQYF. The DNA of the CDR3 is TGTGCCAGCAGCTTGAACCTAGCGGAAGAGACCCAGTACTTC.

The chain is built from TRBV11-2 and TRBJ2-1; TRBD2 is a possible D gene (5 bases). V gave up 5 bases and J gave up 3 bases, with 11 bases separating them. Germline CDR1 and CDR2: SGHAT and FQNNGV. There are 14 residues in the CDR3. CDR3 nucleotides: TGTGCCAGCAGCACCCTCAGCGGCTACAATGAGCAGTTCTTC. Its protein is CASSTLSGYNEQFF.

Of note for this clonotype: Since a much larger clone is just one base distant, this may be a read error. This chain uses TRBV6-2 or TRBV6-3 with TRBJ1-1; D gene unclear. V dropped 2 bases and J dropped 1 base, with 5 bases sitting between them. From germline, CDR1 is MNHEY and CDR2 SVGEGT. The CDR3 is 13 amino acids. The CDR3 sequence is CASSYPQNTEAFF. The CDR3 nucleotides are TGTGCCAGCAGTTACCCACAGAACACTGAAGCTTTCTTT.

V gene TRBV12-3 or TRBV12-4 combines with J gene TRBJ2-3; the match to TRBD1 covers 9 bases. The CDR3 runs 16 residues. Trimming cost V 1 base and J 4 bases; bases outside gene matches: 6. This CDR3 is CASSLGDRGGADTQYF. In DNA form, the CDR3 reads TGTGCCAGCAGTTTAGGTGACAGGGGGGGAGCAGATACGCAGTATTTT.

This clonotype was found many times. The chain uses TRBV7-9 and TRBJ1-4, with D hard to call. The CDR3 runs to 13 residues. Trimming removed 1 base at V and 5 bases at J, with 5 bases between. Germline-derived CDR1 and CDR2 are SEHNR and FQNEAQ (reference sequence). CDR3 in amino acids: CASSLVPNEKLFF. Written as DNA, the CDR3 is TGTGCCAGCAGCTTAGTGCCGAATGAAAAACTGTTTTTT.

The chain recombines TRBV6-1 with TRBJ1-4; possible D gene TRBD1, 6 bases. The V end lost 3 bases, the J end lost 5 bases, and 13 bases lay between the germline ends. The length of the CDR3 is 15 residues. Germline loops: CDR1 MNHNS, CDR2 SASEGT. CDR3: CASSDRGAVNEKLFF. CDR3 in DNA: TGTGCCAGCAGTGACCGGGGGGCAGTCAATGAAAAACTGTTTTTT.

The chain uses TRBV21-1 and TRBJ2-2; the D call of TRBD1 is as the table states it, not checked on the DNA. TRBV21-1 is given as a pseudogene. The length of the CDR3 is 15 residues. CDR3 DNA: TGTGCCAGCAGCAAAGGACAGGGAGACACCGGGGAGCTGTTTTTT. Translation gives CASSKGQGDTGELFF.

CDR3 loop: CASSFGPRGLYVQYF. CDR3 DNA sequence: TGTGCCAGCAGTTTTGGTCCCCGAGGGCTCTACGTGCAGTACTTC. The chain uses TRBV27 and TRBJ2-5, with D possibly matching TRBD2 (5 bases). Trimming took off 3 bases at V and 11 bases at J, with 22 bases between the two ends. CDR1 MNHEY and CDR2 SMNVEV come from the germline V gene (reference sequence). This CDR3 contains 15 residues.

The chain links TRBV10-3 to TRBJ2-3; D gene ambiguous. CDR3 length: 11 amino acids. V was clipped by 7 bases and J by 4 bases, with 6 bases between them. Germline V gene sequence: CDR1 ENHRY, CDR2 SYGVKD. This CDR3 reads CAIMQADTQYF. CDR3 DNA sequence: TGTGCCATCATGCAGGCAGATACGCAGTATTTT.

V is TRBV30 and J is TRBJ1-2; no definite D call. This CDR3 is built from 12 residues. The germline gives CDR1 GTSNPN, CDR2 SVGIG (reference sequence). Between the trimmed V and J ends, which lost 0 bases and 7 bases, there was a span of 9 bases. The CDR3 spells CAWSVSVSGYTF. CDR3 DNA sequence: TGTGCCTGGAGTGTCAGTGTGAGTGGCTACACCTTC.

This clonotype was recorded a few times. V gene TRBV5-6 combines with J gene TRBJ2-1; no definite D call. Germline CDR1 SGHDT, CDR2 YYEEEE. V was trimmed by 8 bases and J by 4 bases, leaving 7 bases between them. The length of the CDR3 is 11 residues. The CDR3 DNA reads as TGTGCCAGAACGAGTTACAATGAGCAGTTCTTC. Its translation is CARTSYNEQFF.

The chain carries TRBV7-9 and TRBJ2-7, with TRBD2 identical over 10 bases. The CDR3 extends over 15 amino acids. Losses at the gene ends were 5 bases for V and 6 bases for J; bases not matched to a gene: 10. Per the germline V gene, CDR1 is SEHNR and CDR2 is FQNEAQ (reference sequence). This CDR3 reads CASSLVASGRVEQYF. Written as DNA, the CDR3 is TGTGCCAGCAGCCTAGTGGCTAGCGGGAGAGTCGAGCAGTACTTC.

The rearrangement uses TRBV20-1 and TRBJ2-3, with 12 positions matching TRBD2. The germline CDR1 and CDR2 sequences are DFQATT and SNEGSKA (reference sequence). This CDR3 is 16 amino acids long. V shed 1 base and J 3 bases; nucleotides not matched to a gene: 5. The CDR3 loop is CSARAPGLAGTDTQYF. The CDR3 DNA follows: TGCAGTGCTAGAGCCCCCGGACTAGCGGGGACAGATACGCAGTATTTT.

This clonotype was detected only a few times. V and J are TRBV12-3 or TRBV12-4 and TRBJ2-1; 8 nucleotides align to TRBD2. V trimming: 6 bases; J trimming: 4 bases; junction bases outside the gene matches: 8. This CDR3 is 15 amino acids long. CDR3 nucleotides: TGTGCCAGCAGGCCTCGGCGGGGGGAGTACAATGAGCAGTTCTTC. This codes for CASRPRRGEYNEQFF.

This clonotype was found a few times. The CDR3 bases are TGTGCCAGCAGTTTTAAGAACAGAGATACGCAGTATTTT. Translated: CASSFKNRDTQYF. The rearrangement uses TRBV28 and TRBJ2-3, with unresolved D. Trimming removed 3 bases at V and 5 bases at J, with 9 bases between. Germline V gene sequence: CDR1 MDHEN, CDR2 SYDVKM. This CDR3 comprises 13 residues.

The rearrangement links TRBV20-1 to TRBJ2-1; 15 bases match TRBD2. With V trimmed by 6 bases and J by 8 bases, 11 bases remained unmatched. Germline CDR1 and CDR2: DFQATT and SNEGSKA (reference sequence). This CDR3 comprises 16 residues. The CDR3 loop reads CSAIGLAGGRTYEQFF. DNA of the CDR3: TGCAGTGCCATAGGACTAGCGGGGGGGCGAACCTATGAGCAGTTCTTC.

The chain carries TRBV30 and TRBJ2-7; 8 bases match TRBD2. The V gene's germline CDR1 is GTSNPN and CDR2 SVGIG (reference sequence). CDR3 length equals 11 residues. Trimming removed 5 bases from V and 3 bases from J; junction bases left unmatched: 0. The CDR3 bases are TGTGCCTGGCGGGGGGGCTACGAGCAGTACTTC. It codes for CAWRGGYEQYF.

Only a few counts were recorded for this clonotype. The CDR3 region has the DNA TGCGCCAGCAGCCAAGTCCCTCGTACGAAGCGGGGCTATTACGAGCAGTACTTC. This translates into CASSQVPRTKRGYYEQYF. This rearrangement joins TRBV4-1 to TRBJ2-5; TRBD2 agrees at 7 bases. The J call may not be correct, given that the DNA end is closer to TRBJ2-7. The germline CDR1 and CDR2 sequences are MGHRA and YSYEKL. The CDR3 runs 18 residues.

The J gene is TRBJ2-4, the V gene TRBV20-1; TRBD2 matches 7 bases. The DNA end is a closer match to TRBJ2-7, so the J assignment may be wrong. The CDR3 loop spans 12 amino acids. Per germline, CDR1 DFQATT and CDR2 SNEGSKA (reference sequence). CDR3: CSPIRGDYEQYF. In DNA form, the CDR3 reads TGCAGTCCTATCCGGGGGGACTACGAGCAGTACTTC.

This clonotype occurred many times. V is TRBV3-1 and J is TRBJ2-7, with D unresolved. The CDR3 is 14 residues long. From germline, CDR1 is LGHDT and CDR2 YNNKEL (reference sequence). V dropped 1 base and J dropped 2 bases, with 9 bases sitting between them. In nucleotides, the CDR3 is TGTGCCAGCAGCCAAGGACCCCTTACCTACGAGCAGTACTTC. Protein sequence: CASSQGPLTYEQYF.

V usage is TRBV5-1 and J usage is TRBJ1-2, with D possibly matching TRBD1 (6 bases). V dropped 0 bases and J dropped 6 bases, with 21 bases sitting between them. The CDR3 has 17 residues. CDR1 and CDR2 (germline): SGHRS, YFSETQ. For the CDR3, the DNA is TGCGCCAGCAGCTTGGCCGAGGGGGGTTTTACCTCCCATGGCTACACCTTC. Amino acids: CASSLAEGGFTSHGYTF. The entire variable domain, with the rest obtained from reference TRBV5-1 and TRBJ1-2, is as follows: KAGVTQTPRYLIKTRGQQVTLSCSPISGHRSVSWYQQTPGQGLQFLFEYFSETQRNKGNFPGRFSGRQFSNSRSEMNVSTLELGDSALYLCASSLAEGGFTSHGYTFGSGTRLTVV.

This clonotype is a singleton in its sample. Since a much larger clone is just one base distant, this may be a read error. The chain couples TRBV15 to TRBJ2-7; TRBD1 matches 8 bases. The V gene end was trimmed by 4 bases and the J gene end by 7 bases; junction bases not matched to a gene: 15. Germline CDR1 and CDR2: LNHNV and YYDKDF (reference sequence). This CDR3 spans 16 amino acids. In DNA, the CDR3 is TGTGCCACCAGCACAGAACAGGGGGACTCCTACAATGAGCAGTACTTC. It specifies CATSTEQGDSYNEQYF.

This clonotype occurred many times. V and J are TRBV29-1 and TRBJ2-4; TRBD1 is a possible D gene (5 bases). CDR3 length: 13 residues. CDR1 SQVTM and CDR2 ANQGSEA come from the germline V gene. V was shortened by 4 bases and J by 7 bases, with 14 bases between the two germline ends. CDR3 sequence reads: CSVARRGKNIQYF. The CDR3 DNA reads TGCAGCGTTGCCAGAAGGGGAAAGAACATTCAGTACTTC.

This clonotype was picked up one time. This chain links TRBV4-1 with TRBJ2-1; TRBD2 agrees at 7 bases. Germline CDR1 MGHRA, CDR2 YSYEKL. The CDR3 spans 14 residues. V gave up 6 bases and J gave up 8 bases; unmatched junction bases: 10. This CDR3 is CASSAREVGYEQFF. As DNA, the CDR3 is TGCGCCAGCAGTGCCCGGGAGGTAGGGTATGAGCAGTTCTTC.

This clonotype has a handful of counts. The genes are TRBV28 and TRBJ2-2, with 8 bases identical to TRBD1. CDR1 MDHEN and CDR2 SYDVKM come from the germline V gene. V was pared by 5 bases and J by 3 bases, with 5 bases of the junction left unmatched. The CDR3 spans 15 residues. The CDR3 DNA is TGTGCCAGCAGTCGGACAGGGACCCACACCGGGGAGCTGTTTTTT. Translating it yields CASSRTGTHTGELFF.

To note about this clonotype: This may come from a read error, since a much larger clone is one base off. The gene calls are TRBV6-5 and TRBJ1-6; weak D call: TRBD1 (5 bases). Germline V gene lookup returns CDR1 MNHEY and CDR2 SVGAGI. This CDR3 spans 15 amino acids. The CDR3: CAGSYSNRGNSPLHF. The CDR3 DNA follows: TGTGCCGGCAGTTACTCGAACCGGGGCAATTCACCCCTCCACTTT.

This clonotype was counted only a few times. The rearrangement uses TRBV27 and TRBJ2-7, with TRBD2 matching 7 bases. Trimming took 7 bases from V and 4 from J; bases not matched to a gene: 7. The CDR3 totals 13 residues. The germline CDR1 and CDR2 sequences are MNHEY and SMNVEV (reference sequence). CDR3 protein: CASKYGRWYEQYF. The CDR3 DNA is TGTGCCAGCAAGTACGGGAGGTGGTACGAGCAGTACTTC.